This TCR beta chain is from a study of identifying expanded T cells in peripheral blood. Study findings and constraints: Variance in clone template counts between approximately two-week samples significantly increased with total template count across all healthy donors.

Germline V gene lookup returns CDR1 SNHLY and CDR2 FYNNEI. There are 13 residues in the CDR3. V was pared by 5 bases and J by 3 bases, with 9 bases between. The assay was immunoSEQ multiplex PCR, and TCRdb's table has in-frame clones only and misses some. The sample carries about 76,000 clones, 70% to 90% recorded once. To note about this clone: Its target is unknown.

During the collection period, no donor immune events like infections were recorded. The sequence came from a person aged 18 to 70 in good health. The J gene is TRBJ2-3, the V gene TRBV2, with unresolved D. The sequenced material came from blood. CDR3 protein: CASSTLPTDTQYF. In nucleotides, the CDR3 is TGTGCCAGCAGTACATTACCAACAGATACGCAGTATTTT.